The 9 T cell receptor beta chains listed next were all sequenced from one sample in a study of blood T cell repertoires in COVID-19. Profiled with immunoSEQ multiplex PCR; TCRdb holds only in-frame clones, not every one. This sample has around 70,000 clones, with approximately 80% found just once. The specimen sequenced was peripheral blood. These receptors were collected from a woman older than 75 with active or convalescent COVID-19.

The chain joins TRBV27 to TRBJ2-1; TRBD2 is a possible D gene (6 bases). Trimming took 5 bases from V and 5 from J, leaving 13 bases between them. Looked up from germline, CDR1 is MNHEY and CDR2 is SMNVEV (reference sequence). The CDR3 runs to 14 residues. This chain's CDR3 is CASSNRDLNNEQFF. DNA of the CDR3: TGTGCCAGCAGTAACCGGGACTTAAACAATGAGCAGTTCTTC.

The gene calls are TRBV6-2 or TRBV6-3 and TRBJ1-2; TRBD1 matches at 7 bases. Germline CDR1 reads MNHEY; CDR2 reads SVGEGT. V was pared by 5 bases and J by 2 bases, with 5 bases of the junction left unmatched. The CDR3 length is 14 residues. CDR3 coding DNA: TGTGCCAGCAGTAGACAGGGAAAGAACTATGGCTACACCTTC. This sequence encodes CASSRQGKNYGYTF.

This chain connects TRBV7-9 to TRBJ2-3, with 7 bases fitting TRBD2. Germline values: CDR1 SEHNR, CDR2 FQNEAQ (reference sequence). After removal of 10 bases from V and 0 bases from J, the junction contained 7 bases not matched to a gene. CDR3 length: 14 residues. The CDR3 sequence is CATQAGVSTDTQYF. In DNA form, the CDR3 reads TGTGCCACCCAGGCGGGAGTGAGCACAGATACGCAGTATTTT.

CDR3 DNA sequence: TGTGCCAGCAGTCGGGACAGGGTCTATGGCTACACCTTC. It translates to CASSRDRVYGYTF. The rearrangement joins TRBV2 to TRBJ1-2; TRBD1 aligns across 9 bases. The CDR3 has 13 amino acids. The V segment lost 5 bases and the J segment 4 bases; nucleotides outside the gene matches: 2. Germline CDR1 is SNHLY and CDR2 is FYNNEI.

The chain joins TRBV28 to TRBJ1-5, with 7 bases that match TRBD1. After removal of 8 bases from V and 0 bases from J, the junction contained 4 bases not matched to a gene. Germline CDR1 MDHEN, CDR2 SYDVKM. The CDR3 length is 14 residues. As DNA, the CDR3 is TGTGCCAGCCGGGACAGTCTTAGCAATCAGCCCCAGCATTTT. Its translation: CASRDSLSNQPQHF.

This chain joins TRBV7-9 and TRBJ2-1, with 10 positions matching TRBD2. Germline trimming cut 5 bases from V and 6 bases from J; bases unmatched to any gene: 4. Germline V CDR1 and CDR2: SEHNR, FQNEAQ (reference sequence). The CDR3 sequence is 14 residues long. In nucleotides, the CDR3 is TGTGCCAGCAGCCCGGGACTAGCGAGCAATGAGCAGTTCTTC. The encoded protein is CASSPGLASNEQFF.

In this sample, this clone turned up once. The chain joins TRBV11-3 to TRBJ2-7; TRBD1 aligns across 7 bases. The CDR3 is 12 residues long. CDR1 and CDR2 (germline): SGHNT, YENEEA. Trimming removed 5 bases from V and 2 bases from J; junction bases left unmatched: 0. CDR3 protein: CASSRGPYEQYF. CDR3 nucleotide sequence: TGTGCCAGCAGCAGGGGGCCCTACGAGCAGTACTTC. The variable domain in full, completed from reference TRBV11-3 and TRBJ2-7, reads EAGVVQSPRYKIIEKKQPVAFWCNPISGHNTLYWYLQNLGQGPELLIRYENEEAVDDSQLPKDRFSAERLKGVDSTLKIQPAELGDSAVYLCASSRGPYEQYFGPGTRLTVT.

J is TRBJ2-7 and V is TRBV7-8; tentative D call: TRBD2 (5 bases). The CDR3 contains 13 residues. Germline V gene data show CDR1 as SGHVS and CDR2 as FQNEAQ. Trimming took off 7 bases at V and 4 bases at J, with 14 bases between the two ends. The CDR3 protein is CASNTAGPYEQYF. CDR3 nucleotide sequence: TGTGCCAGCAACACCGCGGGCCCTTACGAGCAGTACTTC. The full variable domain, rest sourced from reference TRBV7-8 and TRBJ2-7, is GAGVSQSPRYKVAKRGQDVALRCDPISGHVSLFWYQQALGQGPEFLTYFQNEAQLDKSGLPSDRFFAERPEGSVSTLKIQRTQQEDSAVYLCASNTAGPYEQYFGPGTRLTVT.

The chain recombines TRBV15 with TRBJ1-5; 8 positions agree with TRBD1. Trimming at V came to 0 bases and at J to 1 base, leaving 11 bases not matched to a gene. The CDR3 runs 19 residues. Germline values: CDR1 LNHNV, CDR2 YYDKDF (reference sequence). As DNA, the CDR3 is TGTGCCACCAGCAGAGAGTTTTATGAAGGACAGGGCAGCAATCAGCCCCAGCATTTT. This encodes CATSREFYEGQGSNQPQHF.